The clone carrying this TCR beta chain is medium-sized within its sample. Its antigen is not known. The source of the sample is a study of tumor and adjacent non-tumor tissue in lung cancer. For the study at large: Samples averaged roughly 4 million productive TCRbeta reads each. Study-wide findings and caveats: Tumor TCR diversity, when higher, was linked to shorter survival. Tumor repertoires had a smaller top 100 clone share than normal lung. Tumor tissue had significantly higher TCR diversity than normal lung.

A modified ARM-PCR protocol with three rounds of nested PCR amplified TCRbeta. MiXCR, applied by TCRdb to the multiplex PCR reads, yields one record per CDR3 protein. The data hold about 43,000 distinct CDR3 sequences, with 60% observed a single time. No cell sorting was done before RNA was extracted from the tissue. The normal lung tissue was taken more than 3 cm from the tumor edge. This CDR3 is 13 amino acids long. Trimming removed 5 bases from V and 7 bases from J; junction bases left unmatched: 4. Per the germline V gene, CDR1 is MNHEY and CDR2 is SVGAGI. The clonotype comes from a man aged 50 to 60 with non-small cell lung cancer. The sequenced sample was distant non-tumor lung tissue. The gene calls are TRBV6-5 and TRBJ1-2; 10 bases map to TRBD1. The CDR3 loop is CASSRQGALGYTF. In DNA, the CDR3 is TGTGCCAGCAGTAGACAGGGGGCTCTTGGCTACACCTTC.